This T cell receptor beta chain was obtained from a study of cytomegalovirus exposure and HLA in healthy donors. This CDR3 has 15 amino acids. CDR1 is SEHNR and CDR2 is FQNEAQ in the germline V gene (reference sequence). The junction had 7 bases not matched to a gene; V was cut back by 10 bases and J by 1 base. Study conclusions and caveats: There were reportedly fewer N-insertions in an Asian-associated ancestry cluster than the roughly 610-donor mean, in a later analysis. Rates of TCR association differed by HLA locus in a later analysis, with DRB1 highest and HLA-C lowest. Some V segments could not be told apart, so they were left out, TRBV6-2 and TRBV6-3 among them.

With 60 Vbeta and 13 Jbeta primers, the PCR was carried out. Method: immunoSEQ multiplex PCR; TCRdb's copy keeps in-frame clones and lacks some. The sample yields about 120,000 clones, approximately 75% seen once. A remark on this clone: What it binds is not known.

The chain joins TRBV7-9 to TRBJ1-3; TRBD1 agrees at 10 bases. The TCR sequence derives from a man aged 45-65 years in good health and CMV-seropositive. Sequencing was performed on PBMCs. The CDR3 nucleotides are TGTGCCACCGCGACAGGGGGCGCGTCTGGAAACACCATATATTTT. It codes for CATATGGASGNTIYF.